The rows below give T cell receptor beta chains drawn from one sample of a study of cytomegalovirus exposure and HLA in healthy donors. The protocol was immunoSEQ multiplex PCR, while the TCRdb copy is restricted to in-frame clones and leaves out a portion. This table holds under 95,000 clones, around three quarters found once. The sequenced material came from PBMCs. The receptors derive from a male donor in good health and CMV-seronegative. Each CDR3 is given with its conserved first and last residue. Fields, in order: J gene, D gene, V gene, clone size, CDR3 DNA, CDR3 protein. The D gene is left open where the match is weak. A clone size is listed for some rows: how often the clone was seen (once, few, many), or a class if it is expanded.

TRBJ2-1 | TRBD2 | TRBV6-5 | NA | TGTGCCAGCCGCCGAACCGGGACTAGCACACATGAGCAGTTCTTC | CASRRTGTSTHEQFF
TRBJ1-6 | NA | TRBV7-2 | NA | TGTGCCAGCAGCCCTTCCTACAGTGGTGAGTCACCCCTCCACTTT | CASSPSYSGESPLHF
TRBJ2-7 | TRBD1 | TRBV6-5 | once | TGTGCCAGCAGTTACGGCCAGGGGGTCTACGAGCAGTACTTC | CASSYGQGVYEQYF
TRBJ1-4 | NA | TRBV5-4 | once | TGTGCCAGCAGCAACCGGGAGAATGAAAAACTGTTTTTT | CASSNRENEKLFF
TRBJ1-2 | NA | TRBV6-5 | NA | TGTGCCAGCAGTTACTCCTACAGCCCAAATGGCTACACCTTC | CASSYSYSPNGYTF
TRBJ2-3 | TRBD2 | TRBV9 | NA | TGTGCCAGCAGCGTAGGGGGGATTGCTAGCGGAGATACGCAGTATTTT | CASSVGGIASGDTQYF
TRBJ2-1 | TRBD2 | TRBV11-2 | NA | TGTGCCAGCAGACGACTAGCGGGAGTCACCTACAATGAGCAGTTCTTC | CASRRLAGVTYNEQFF
TRBJ2-3 | NA | TRBV6-1 | NA | TGTGCCAGCAGACGGCTAGCGACTAGCACAGATACGCAGTATTTT | CASRRLATSTDTQYF
TRBJ2-3 | TRBD2 | TRBV27 | NA | TGTGCCAGCAGTTCAATAGCGGGGGTTAGAGATACGCAGTATTTT | CASSSIAGVRDTQYF
TRBJ2-7 | TRBD1 | TRBV6-5 | NA | TGTGCCAGCAGCAAAGTCCGGGACAGGGCCCACGAGCAGTACTTC | CASSKVRDRAHEQYF
TRBJ2-3 | NA | TRBV19 | once | TGTGCCACCTCAAGGAGGGCCAGCACAGATACGCAGTATTTT | CATSRRASTDTQYF
TRBJ2-7 | TRBD1 | TRBV27 | NA | TGTGCCAGCAGTTCTCCGGGACAGGGGGACTACGAGCAGTACTTC | CASSSPGQGDYEQYF